These T cell receptor beta chains were read from a single sample in a study of Ad26.COV2.S vaccination and SARS-CoV-2 variants. Assay: immunoSEQ multiplex PCR; the TCRdb copy retains only in-frame clones and omits some. The sample records 300,000 to 500,000 clones, approximately 86% being singletons. The sample here was peripheral blood, taken in a trial of Ad26.COV2.S vaccine versus placebo. These receptors were obtained from a person aged 18-65 years who received the Ad26.COV2.S COVID-19 vaccine or a placebo. The CDR3 runs from the conserved cysteine through the conserved F or W. The size entry is marked missing in some rows and otherwise reads once, few, many or a size class.

v_gene	abundance	j_gene	CDR3aa
TRBV27	-	TRBJ1-4	CASSLLTGYPKLFF
TRBV4-1	-	TRBJ1-2	CASSQGDREDGYTF
TRBV7-2	-	TRBJ1-2	CASSSSQGFYGYTF
TRBV19	-	TRBJ2-1	CASSARQGNEQFF
TRBV3-1/TRBV3-2	-	TRBJ1-1	CASSPLTGVGTEAFF
TRBV7-6	-	TRBJ1-1	CASSAGQGAYMNTEAFF
TRBV18	-	TRBJ2-1	CASSSMTRGDEQFF
TRBV19	-	TRBJ1-1	CASSMGTENTEAFF
TRBV5-1	-	TRBJ1-6	CASSLRTGGNSPLHF
TRBV10-2	-	TRBJ2-1	CASTDYRTQEQFF
TRBV11-2	-	TRBJ2-7	CASSLVFGKEYEQYF
TRBV15	-	TRBJ1-4	CATSRDQAGIGEKLFF
TRBV11-1	-	TRBJ1-2	CASSPSQENYGYTF
TRBV11-1	-	TRBJ2-7	CASSLYPGSYEQYF
TRBV4-1	-	TRBJ2-5	CASSPLTSGAQETQYF
TRBV2	-	TRBJ2-2	CASSGTGNTGELFF
TRBV5-1	-	TRBJ2-6	CASSPGVGAGANVLTF
TRBV5-1	few	TRBJ2-1	CASSLGQMYNEQFF
TRBV4-1	-	TRBJ1-4	CASSQGQGGKLFF
TRBV6-6	-	TRBJ1-3	CASSSPGRISGNTIYF
TRBV6-1	-	TRBJ1-5	CASSERGGGNQPQHF
TRBV2	-	TRBJ2-2	CASNGNTGELFF
TRBV4-1	-	TRBJ2-7	CASSSPGTTYEQYF
TRBV11-2	-	TRBJ1-1	CANSFRQGNTEAFF
TRBV2	-	TRBJ1-5	CASSEARRNQPQHF
TRBV27	-	TRBJ1-5	CASSKRDRGLNQPQHF
TRBV18	once	TRBJ2-1	CASSPKAGQSDSNEQFF
TRBV2	-	TRBJ1-4	CASGRTGENEKLFF
TRBV30	-	TRBJ1-1	CAWSDENPNTEAFF
TRBV5-1	-	TRBJ2-7	CASSSGTGSYEQYF
TRBV12-3/TRBV12-4	few	TRBJ2-2	CASKPGDEGELFF
TRBV7-2	-	TRBJ1-6	CASSLEQLSWSPLHF
TRBV5-1	-	TRBJ2-5	CASSLLETQYF
TRBV6-5	-	TRBJ2-7	CASDSGGVYEQYF
TRBV11-2	-	TRBJ1-4	CASSLWGQRKYVTNEKLFF
TRBV4-1	-	TRBJ1-1	CASSQDPVGNTEAFF
TRBV28	-	TRBJ2-3	CASSPYSRPVTQYF
TRBV25-1	-	TRBJ1-2	CASRGTGYTF
TRBV7-9	-	TRBJ1-4	CASSFNPQGTNEKLFF
TRBV5-1	-	TRBJ1-4	CASSRTVNNEKLFF